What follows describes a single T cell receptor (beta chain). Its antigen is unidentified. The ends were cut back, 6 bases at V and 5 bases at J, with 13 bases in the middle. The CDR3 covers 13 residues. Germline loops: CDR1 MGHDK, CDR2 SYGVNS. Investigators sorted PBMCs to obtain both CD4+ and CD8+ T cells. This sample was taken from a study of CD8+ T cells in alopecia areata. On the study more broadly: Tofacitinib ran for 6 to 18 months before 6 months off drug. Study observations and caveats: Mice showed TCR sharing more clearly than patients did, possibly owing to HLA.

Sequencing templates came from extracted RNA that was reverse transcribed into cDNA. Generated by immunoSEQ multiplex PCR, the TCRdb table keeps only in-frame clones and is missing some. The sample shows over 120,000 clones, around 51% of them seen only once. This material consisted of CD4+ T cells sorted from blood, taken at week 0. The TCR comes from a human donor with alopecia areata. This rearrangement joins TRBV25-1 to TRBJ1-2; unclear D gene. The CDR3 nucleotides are TGTGCCAGCAGCGCGGACCCGAAGTATGGCTACACCTTC. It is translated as CASSADPKYGYTF.